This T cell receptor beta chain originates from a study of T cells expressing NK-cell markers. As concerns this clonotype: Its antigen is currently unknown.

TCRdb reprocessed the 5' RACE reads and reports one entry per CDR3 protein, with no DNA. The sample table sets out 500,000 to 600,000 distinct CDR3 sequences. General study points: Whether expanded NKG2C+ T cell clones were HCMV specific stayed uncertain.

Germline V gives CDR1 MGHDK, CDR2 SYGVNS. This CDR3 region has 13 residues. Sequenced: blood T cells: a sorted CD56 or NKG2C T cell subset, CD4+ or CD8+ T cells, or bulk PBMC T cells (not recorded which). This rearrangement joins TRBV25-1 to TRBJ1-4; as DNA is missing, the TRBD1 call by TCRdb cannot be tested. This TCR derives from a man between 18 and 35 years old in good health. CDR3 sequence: CASVPDRFEKLFF.